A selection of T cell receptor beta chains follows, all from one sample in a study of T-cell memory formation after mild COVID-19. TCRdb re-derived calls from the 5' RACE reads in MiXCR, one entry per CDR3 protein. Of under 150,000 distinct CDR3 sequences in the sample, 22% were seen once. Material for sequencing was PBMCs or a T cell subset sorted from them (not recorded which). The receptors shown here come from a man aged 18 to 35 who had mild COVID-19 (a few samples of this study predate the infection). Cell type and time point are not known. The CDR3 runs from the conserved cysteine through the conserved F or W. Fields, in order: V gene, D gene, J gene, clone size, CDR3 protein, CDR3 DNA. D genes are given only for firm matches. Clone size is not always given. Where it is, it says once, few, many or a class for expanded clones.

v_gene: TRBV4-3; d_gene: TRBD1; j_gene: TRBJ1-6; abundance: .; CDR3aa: CASSQDRQGSNSPLHF; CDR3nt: TGCGCCAGCAGCCAAGATAGACAGGGCTCCAATTCACCCCTCCACTTT
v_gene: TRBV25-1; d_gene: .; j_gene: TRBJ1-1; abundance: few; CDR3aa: CASRSGMNTEAFF; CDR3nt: TGTGCCAGCAGGAGCGGCATGAACACTGAAGCTTTCTTT
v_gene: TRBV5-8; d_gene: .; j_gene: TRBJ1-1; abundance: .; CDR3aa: CASSLAEVPTEAFF; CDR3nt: TGTGCCAGCAGCTTGGCTGAGGTACCCACTGAAGCTTTCTTT
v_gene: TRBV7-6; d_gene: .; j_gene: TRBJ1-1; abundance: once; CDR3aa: CASSLEGLRAAFF; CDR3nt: TGTGCCAGCAGCTTAGAGGGGTTAAGGGCAGCTTTCTTT
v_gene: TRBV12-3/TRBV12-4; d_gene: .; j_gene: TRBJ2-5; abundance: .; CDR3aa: CASRPLGDSEETQYF; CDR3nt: TGTGCCAGCAGACCCTTGGGGGACTCAGAAGAGACCCAGTACTTC
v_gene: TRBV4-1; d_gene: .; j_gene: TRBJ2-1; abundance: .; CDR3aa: CASSQGPAQRGSYNEQFF; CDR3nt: TGCGCCAGCAGCCAGGGGCCAGCCCAAAGGGGCTCCTACAATGAGCAGTTCTTC
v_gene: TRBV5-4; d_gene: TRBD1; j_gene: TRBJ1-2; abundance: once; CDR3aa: CASRDRGAAGYGYTF; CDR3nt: TGTGCCAGCAGGGACAGGGGAGCTGCAGGCTATGGCTACACCTTC
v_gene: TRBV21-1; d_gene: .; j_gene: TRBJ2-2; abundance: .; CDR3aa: CASSHIAEGELFF; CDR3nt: TGTGCCAGCAGCCACATCGCCGAGGGGGAGCTGTTTTTT
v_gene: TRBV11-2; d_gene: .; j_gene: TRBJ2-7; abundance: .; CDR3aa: CASLDGDYEQYF; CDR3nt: TGTGCCAGCCTTGACGGAGACTACGAGCAGTACTTC
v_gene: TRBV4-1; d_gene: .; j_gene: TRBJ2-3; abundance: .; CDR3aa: CASAPWGISDTQYF; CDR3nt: TGCGCCAGCGCGCCCTGGGGTATCTCAGATACGCAGTATTTT
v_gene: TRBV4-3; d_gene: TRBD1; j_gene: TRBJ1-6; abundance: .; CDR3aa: CASSQSLVGGQGRSPLHF; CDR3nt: TGCGCCAGCAGCCAGTCCTTAGTAGGTGGACAGGGGCGTTCACCCCTCCACTTT
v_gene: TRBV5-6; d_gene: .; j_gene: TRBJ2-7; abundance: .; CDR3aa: CASSQGAPYEQYF; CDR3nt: TGTGCCAGCAGCCAAGGGGCCCCCTACGAGCAGTACTTC
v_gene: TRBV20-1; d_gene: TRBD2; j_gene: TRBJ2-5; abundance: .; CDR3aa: CSAPGLATETQYF; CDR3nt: TGCAGTGCTCCGGGACTAGCAACCGAGACCCAGTACTTC
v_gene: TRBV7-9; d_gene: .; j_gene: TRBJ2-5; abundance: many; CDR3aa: CASSPWHVQETQYF; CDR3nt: TGTGCCAGCAGCCCCTGGCACGTCCAAGAGACCCAGTACTTC
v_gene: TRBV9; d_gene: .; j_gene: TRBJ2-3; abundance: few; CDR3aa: CASSVALTYTDTQYF; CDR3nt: TGTGCCAGCAGCGTAGCCCTTACTTATACAGATACGCAGTATTTT
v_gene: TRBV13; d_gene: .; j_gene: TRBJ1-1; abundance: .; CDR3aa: CASSFRQLNTEAFF; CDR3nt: TGTGCCAGCAGCTTCCGTCAATTGAACACTGAAGCTTTCTTT
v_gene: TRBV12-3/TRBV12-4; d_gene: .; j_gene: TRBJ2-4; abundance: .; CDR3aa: CASSFIQRKNIQYF; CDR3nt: TGTGCCAGCAGTTTCATACAGCGAAAAAACATTCAGTACTTC
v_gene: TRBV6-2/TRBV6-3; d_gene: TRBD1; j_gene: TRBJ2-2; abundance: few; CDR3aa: CASSQTGAPGELFF; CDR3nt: TGTGCCAGCAGCCAAACAGGGGCCCCCGGGGAGCTGTTTTTT
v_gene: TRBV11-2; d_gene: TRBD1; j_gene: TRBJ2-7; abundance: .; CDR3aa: CASSLVGTGVTYEQYF; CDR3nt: TGTGCCAGCAGCTTAGTTGGGACAGGGGTTACCTACGAGCAGTACTTC
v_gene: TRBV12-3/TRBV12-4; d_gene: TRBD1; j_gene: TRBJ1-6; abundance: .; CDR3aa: CASSFAGDRVSHF; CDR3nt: TGTGCCAGCAGTTTCGCTGGAGACAGGGTCAGCCACTTT
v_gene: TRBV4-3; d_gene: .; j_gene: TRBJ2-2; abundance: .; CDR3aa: CASSQDADGTGELFF; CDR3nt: TGCGCCAGCAGCCAAGATGCCGATGGAACCGGGGAGCTGTTTTTT
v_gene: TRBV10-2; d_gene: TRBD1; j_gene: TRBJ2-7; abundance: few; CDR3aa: CASSEPQGAWEQYF; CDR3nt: TGCGCCAGCAGTGAGCCTCAGGGGGCCTGGGAGCAGTACTTC
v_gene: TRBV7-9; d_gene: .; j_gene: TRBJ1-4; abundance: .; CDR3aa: CASSFEMGDEKLFF; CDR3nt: TGTGCCAGCAGCTTCGAGATGGGGGATGAAAAACTGTTTTTT
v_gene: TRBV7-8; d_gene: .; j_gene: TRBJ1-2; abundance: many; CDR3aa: CASSFVSVPGPRSGYTF; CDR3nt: TGTGCCAGCAGCTTCGTCTCGGTACCGGGACCCAGGAGTGGCTACACCTTC
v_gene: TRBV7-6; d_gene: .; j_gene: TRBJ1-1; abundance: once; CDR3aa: CASSLTDGNTEAFF; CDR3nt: TGTGCCAGCAGCCTAACGGACGGGAACACTGAAGCTTTCTTT
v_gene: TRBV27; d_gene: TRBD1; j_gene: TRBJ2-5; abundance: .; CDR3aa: CASSPGTGGQETQYF; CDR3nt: TGTGCCAGCAGTCCGGGAACAGGGGGCCAAGAGACCCAGTACTTC
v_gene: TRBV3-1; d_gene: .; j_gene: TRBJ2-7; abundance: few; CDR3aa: CASSQEGREQYF; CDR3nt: TGTGCCAGCAGCCAAGAGGGTCGGGAGCAGTACTTC
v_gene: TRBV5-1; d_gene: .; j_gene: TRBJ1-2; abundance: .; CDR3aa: CASSLGVLFGYTF; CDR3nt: TGCGCCAGCAGCTTGGGGGTATTATTCGGCTACACCTTC
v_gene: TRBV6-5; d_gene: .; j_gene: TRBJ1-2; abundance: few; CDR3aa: CASSYSIAQEGYTF; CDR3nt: TGTGCCAGCAGTTACTCGATAGCGCAAGAAGGCTACACCTTC
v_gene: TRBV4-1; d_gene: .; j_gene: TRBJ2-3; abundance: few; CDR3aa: CASSQRQTTDTQYF; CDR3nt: TGCGCCAGCAGCCAAAGACAGACCACAGATACGCAGTATTTT
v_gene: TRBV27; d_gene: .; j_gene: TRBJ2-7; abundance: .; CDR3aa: CASRRTVLAYEQYF; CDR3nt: TGTGCCAGCAGAAGGACTGTCCTCGCCTACGAGCAGTACTTC
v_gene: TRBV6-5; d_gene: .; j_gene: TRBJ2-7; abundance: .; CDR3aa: CASSVTRYEQYF; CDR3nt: TGTGCCAGCAGTGTGACTAGGTACGAGCAGTACTTC
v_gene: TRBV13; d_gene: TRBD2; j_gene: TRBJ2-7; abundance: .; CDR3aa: CASSSRTSGATSTGEQYF; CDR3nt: TGTGCCAGCAGCTCCAGGACTAGCGGGGCCACCTCAACTGGGGAGCAGTACTTC
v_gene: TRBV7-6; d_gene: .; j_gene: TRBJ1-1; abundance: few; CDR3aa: CASSPGMNTEAFF; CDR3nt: TGTGCCAGCAGCCCGGGGATGAACACTGAAGCTTTCTTT
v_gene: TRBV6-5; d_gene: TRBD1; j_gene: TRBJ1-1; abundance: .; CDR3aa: CASSYDGQGYTRAFF; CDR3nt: TGTGCCAGCAGTTACGATGGACAGGGTTATACGCGGGCTTTCTTT
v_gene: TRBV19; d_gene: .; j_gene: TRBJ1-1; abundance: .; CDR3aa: CASTPGGVRTEAFF; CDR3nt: TGTGCCAGTACCCCCGGGGGGGTTCGGACTGAAGCTTTCTTT
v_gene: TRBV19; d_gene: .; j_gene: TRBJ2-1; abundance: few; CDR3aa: CASSMGQGGYNEQFF; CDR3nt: TGTGCCAGTAGTATGGGCCAGGGAGGCTACAATGAGCAGTTCTTC
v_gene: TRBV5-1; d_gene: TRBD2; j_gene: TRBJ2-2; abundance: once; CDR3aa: CASSPGGSGELFF; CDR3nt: TGCGCCAGCAGCCCCGGGGGGTCCGGGGAGCTGTTTTTT
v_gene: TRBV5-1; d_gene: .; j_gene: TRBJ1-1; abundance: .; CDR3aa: CASILKDPNTEAFF; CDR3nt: TGCGCCAGCATCTTGAAGGACCCGAACACTGAAGCTTTCTTT
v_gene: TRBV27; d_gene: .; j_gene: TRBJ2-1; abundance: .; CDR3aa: CASSFRDEQFF; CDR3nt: TGTGCCAGCAGTTTCCGAGATGAGCAGTTCTTC
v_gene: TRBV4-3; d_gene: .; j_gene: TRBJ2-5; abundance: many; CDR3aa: CASSQDLGVGETQYF; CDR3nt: TGCGCCAGCAGCCAAGATCTGGGGGTTGGAGAGACCCAGTACTTC
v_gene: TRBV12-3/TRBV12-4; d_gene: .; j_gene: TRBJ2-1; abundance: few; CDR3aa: CASSFGQKNEQFF; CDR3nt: TGTGCCAGCAGTTTCGGACAGAAGAATGAGCAGTTCTTC
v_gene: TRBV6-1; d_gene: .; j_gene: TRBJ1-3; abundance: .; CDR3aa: CASSEGWGARGNTIYF; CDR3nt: TGTGCCAGCAGTGAAGGATGGGGGGCGAGGGGAAACACCATATATTTT
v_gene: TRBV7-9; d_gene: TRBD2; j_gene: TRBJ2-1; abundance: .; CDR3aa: CASSVDERGDEQFF; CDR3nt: TGTGCCAGCAGCGTTGACGAACGGGGGGATGAGCAGTTCTTC
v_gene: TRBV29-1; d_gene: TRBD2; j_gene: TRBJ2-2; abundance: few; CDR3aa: CSAPVPGGSGGELFF; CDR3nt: TGCAGCGCTCCGGTTCCGGGAGGGTCAGGCGGGGAGCTGTTTTTT
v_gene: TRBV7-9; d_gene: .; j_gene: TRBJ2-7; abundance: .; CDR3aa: CASSLTRGKLLVAQYF; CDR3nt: TGTGCCAGCAGCTTAACCAGGGGCAAACTACTCGTCGCGCAGTACTTC
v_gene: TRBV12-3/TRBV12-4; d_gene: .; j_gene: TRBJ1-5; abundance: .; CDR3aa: CASTYDGHSNQPQHF; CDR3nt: TGTGCCAGCACCTACGACGGACATAGCAATCAGCCCCAGCATTTT
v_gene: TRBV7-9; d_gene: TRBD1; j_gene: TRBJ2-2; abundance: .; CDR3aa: CASSTRGTGSTGELFF; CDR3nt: TGTGCCAGCAGCACCCGTGGGACAGGGAGCACCGGGGAGCTGTTTTTT
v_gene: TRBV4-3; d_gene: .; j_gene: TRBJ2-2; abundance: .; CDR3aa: CASSQDGGGANTGELFF; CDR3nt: TGCGCCAGCAGCCAAGACGGTGGCGGCGCGAACACCGGGGAGCTGTTTTTT
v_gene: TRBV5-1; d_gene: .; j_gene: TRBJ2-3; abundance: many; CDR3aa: CASSFRDPADTQYF; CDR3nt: TGCGCCAGCAGCTTTCGGGACCCCGCGGATACGCAGTATTTT
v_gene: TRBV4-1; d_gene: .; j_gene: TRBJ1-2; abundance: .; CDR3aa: CASSQEGLPNYGYTF; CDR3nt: TGCGCCAGCAGCCAAGAAGGGCTCCCTAACTATGGCTACACCTTC
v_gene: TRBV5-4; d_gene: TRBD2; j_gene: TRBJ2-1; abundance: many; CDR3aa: CASSPILAGGQDEQFF; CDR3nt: TGTGCCAGCAGCCCTATATTAGCGGGGGGGCAGGATGAGCAGTTCTTC